The rows below give T cell receptor beta chains drawn from one sample of a study of T cells in localized non-small cell lung cancer. The repertoire was sequenced with immunoSEQ multiplex PCR; TCRdb's copy has only in-frame clones and lacks some. The sample holds approximately 26,000 clones, over 75% seen once. The starting material was peripheral blood, obtained before any cancer treatment. Every receptor here comes from a man aged 35-69 years with stage III squamous cell lung carcinoma. Each CDR3 is given with its conserved first and last residue. Fields, in order: V gene, J gene, D gene, clone size, CDR3 DNA, CDR3 protein. D genes are given only for firm matches. Not every row has a clone size; where given, it reads once, few, many or a size class.

TRBV5-8,TRBJ2-3,TRBD2,-,TGTGCCTTCAACGGGGGGAGCCCGCTCTACACAGATACGCAGTATTTT,CAFNGGSPLYTDTQYF
TRBV6-1,TRBJ1-2,-,-,TGTGCCAGCAGGGACACCTATGGCTACACCTTC,CASRDTYGYTF
TRBV6-5,TRBJ2-2,TRBD2,-,TGTGCCAGCGGGAGGGCAACCGGGGAGCTGTTTTTT,CASGRATGELFF
TRBV10-2,TRBJ2-1,TRBD2,-,TGCGCCAGCAGTGAGTTAGCGGGAGGGTGGGAGCAGTTCTTC,CASSELAGGWEQFF
TRBV2,TRBJ2-3,TRBD2,-,TGTGCCAAAACCGGGGGGAGGGAGAACACAGATACGCAGTATTTT,CAKTGGRENTDTQYF
TRBV9,TRBJ2-1,-,-,TGTGCCAGCAGCGTAGGTGTGACCTTGGATGAGCAGTTCTTC,CASSVGVTLDEQFF
TRBV27,TRBJ2-1,-,-,TGTGCCAGCAGTACTAGACGGGGTTCTCATGGCAATGAGCAGTTCTTC,CASSTRRGSHGNEQFF
TRBV9,TRBJ1-2,-,-,TGTGCCAGCAGCGTAGCGGCAGGGAATGGCTACACCTTC,CASSVAAGNGYTF
TRBV4-1,TRBJ1-5,-,few,TGCGCCAGCAGCCAAGGGGGCCCCGGTCAGCCCCAGCATTTT,CASSQGGPGQPQHF
TRBV29-1,TRBJ2-6,-,-,TGCAGCGTTGAGTCCGGGATTCACTCTGGGGCCAACGTCCTGACTTTC,CSVESGIHSGANVLTF
TRBV6-4,TRBJ2-3,-,-,TGTGCCAGCAGTGACGGGGGGGCCACAGATACGCAGTATTTT,CASSDGGATDTQYF
TRBV5-6,TRBJ1-5,-,few,TGTGCCAGCAGTGAGGGATTTAGCAATCAGCCCCAGCATTTT,CASSEGFSNQPQHF
TRBV10-3,TRBJ2-7,TRBD2,-,TGTGCCATCAGTGAGCCGGGACTAGCGGGGGTCCGGGAGCAGTACTTC,CAISEPGLAGVREQYF
TRBV2,TRBJ2-3,-,-,TGTGCCAGCAAGGGCATGAGCACAGATACGCAGTATTTT,CASKGMSTDTQYF